A single sample is the source of the 5 T cell receptor beta chains below, sequenced in a study of Graves' ophthalmopathy and Graves' hyperthyroidism. RNA transcripts served as template for amplifying TCR beta CDR3 sequences. Second-round multiplex PCR came after a first-round RT-PCR that employed HTBI primers. Via MiXCR, TCRdb re-called the multiplex PCR reads, giving one row per CDR3 protein. The sample carries about 370,000 distinct CDR3 sequences, around 16% recorded once. Sequenced material: peripheral blood. The receptors derive from a woman under 30 with Graves' ophthalmopathy.

The chain is built from TRBV7-3 and TRBJ2-7; D is tentatively TRBD1 or TRBD2 (5 bases each). V lost 2 bases, J lost 9 bases, and 17 bases lay in between. There are 14 residues in the CDR3. Germline lookup yields CDR1 SGHTA and CDR2 FQGTGA. The CDR3 here is CASSLDWPGRLQYF. In nucleotides, the CDR3 is TGTGCCAGCAGCTTAGATTGGCCGGGACGACTGCAGTACTTC.

This clonotype was observed a few times. The V and J genes are TRBV7-2 and TRBJ1-3; 8 nucleotides line up with TRBD1. The CDR3 spans 20 residues. The germline V gene has CDR1 SGHTA and CDR2 FQGNSA. V shed 5 bases, J shed 0 bases, and the junction held 18 bases outside the gene matches. Here the CDR3 DNA reads TGTGCCAGCAGCACCCCGGGACAGGCCTCCGGAGGCCTCTCTGGAAACACCATATATTTT. Translated: CASSTPGQASGGLSGNTIYF.

This clonotype was counted ten times or more. This chain connects TRBV10-3 to TRBJ2-5; D possibly matches TRBD1 or TRBD2 (5 bases each). Germline V CDR1 and CDR2: ENHRY, SYGVKD. The CDR3 is 15 residues long. The V and J ends lost 11 bases and 5 bases respectively, with 24 bases between them. The CDR3 loop reads CAVQDGVSPGETQYF. CDR3 DNA: TGTGCCGTACAGGACGGGGTCTCCCCCGGGGAGACCCAGTACTTC.

On this clonotype: The junction and the germline gene differ at one end; a read error may be behind it. The chain has TRBV11-2 and TRBJ2-7; D is perhaps TRBD1 (5 bases). Germline loops: CDR1 SGHAT, CDR2 FQNNGV. The CDR3 contains 15 residues. The CDR3: CASSLEPQADYEQYF. DNA for the CDR3: TGTGCCAGCAGCCTAGAACCACAGGCCGACTACGAGCAGTACTTC. Drawing the rest from reference TRBV11-2 and TRBJ2-7, the complete variable domain is EAGVAQSPRYKIIEKRQSVAFWCNPISGHATLYWYQQILGQGPKLLIQFQNNGVVDDSQLPKDRFSAERLKGVDSTLKIQPAKLEDSAVYLCASSLEPQADYEQYFGPGTRLTVT.

This clonotype was detected many times. The chain has TRBV11-2 and TRBJ1-5, with 7 bases lining up with TRBD1. The V gene's germline CDR1 is SGHAT and CDR2 FQNNGV. The CDR3 sequence is 16 residues long. Unmatched junction bases numbered 11, after V lost 5 bases and J lost 4 bases. The CDR3 region has the DNA TGTGCCAGCAGCCCCTCCTGGAGACAGGGAAATCAGCCCCAGCATTTT. Residues: CASSPSWRQGNQPQHF.